This T cell receptor (beta chain) was sequenced in a study of T cell responses to AZD1222 COVID-19 vaccine. V lost 2 bases and J lost 4, with 5 bases in between. The CDR3 length is 12 residues. Germline V gene sequence: CDR1 SGHNT, CDR2 YYREEE (reference sequence). In the case of this clone: Its specificity is unknown.

Measured with immunoSEQ multiplex PCR; TCRdb has only the in-frame clones, and not every one. In the table there are approximately 140,000 clones, 80% to 95% of which are singletons. Overall study findings and caveats: Seropositivity was recorded at baseline in only 6 or 7 AZD1222 recipients.

The sequence was collected from an adult who received the AZD1222 COVID-19 vaccine. Sequencing used peripheral blood, obtained 28 days after the second AZD1222 dose. The rearrangement joins TRBV5-4 to TRBJ2-3; D remains unclear. CDR3 sequence reads: CASSFPPDTQYF. The CDR3 nucleotides are TGTGCCAGCAGCTTCCCCCCAGATACGCAGTATTTT.